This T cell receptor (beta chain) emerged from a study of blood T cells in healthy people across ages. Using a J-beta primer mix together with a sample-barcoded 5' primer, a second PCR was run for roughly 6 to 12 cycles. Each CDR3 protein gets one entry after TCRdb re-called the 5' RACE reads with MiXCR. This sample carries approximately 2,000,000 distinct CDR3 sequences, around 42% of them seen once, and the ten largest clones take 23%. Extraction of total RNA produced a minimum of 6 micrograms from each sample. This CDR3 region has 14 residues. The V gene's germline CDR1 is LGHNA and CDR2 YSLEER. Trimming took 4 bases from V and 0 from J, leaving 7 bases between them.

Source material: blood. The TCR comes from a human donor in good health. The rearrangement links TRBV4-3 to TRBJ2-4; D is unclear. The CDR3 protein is CASSRSVAKNIQYF. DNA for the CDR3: TGCGCCAGCAGCCGGTCAGTAGCCAAAAACATTCAGTACTTC.